This T cell receptor beta chain originates from a study of technical replicates of blood from a handful of donors (dated by TCRdb to between 2016 and 2019). A word on this clone: Which antigen it targets is not known. The record has no base qualities; no much larger clone is one base away.

Taken from cysteine to phenylalanine, the CDR3 has 15 residues. Only the CDR3 DNA stays, 45 bases, in frame from base 1. CDR1 and CDR2 were assigned from the germline V gene as SGDLS and YYNGEE. V is pruned by 3 bases and J by 3 bases, leaving 9 bases of the junction without a gene match. The library was generated by the immunoSEQ multiplex PCR assay. The table comes from immuneACCESS by way of TCRdb, which keeps in-frame sequences with V and J called. Part of the clones is missing from these tables; in studies checked, under half for an unresolved V gene and the rest for unknown reasons. The sample table shows fewer than 95,000 clones, and approximately 95% are seen once. The ten largest account for around 0.25% of the sample.

This clonotype was obtained from a human donor in good health. This receptor chain uses TRBV9 and TRBJ2-7; the central 7 bases match TRBD2. The sample comprised T cells isolated from PBMCs. The bases are TGTGCCAGCAGCGCAAGACTAGCTACCTTCTACGAGCAGTACTTC. Translated, this gives CASSARLATFYEQYF.